The next 22 T cell receptor beta chains were all read from a single sample in a study of shared clonotypes between healthy human individuals. Here immunoSEQ multiplex PCR was the method, and the copy in TCRdb shows in-frame clones only, minus some. The top ten clones hold approximately 12% of a sample with about 490,000 clones, approximately 78% of them seen once. Sequenced input: PBMCs. These receptors all come from a woman in her forties in good health. Some clones in this sample may be carry-over from other donors' samples.

The rearrangement joins TRBV15 to TRBJ1-6, with D tentatively TRBD1 (5 bases). Germline V gives CDR1 LNHNV, CDR2 YYDKDF (reference sequence). Trimming removed 3 bases from V and 8 bases from J, with 11 bases in between. The CDR3 length is 14 residues. This chain's CDR3 is CATSSWAGDSPLHF. The CDR3 bases are TGTGCCACCAGCAGCTGGGCGGGGGATTCACCCCTCCACTTT.

The V and J genes are TRBV27 and TRBJ2-1, with a tentative D call TRBD2 (6 bases). Trimming pared 3 bases from V and 5 bases from J, leaving 14 bases between. The CDR3 covers 15 residues. From germline, CDR1 is MNHEY and CDR2 SMNVEV (reference sequence). In DNA form, the CDR3 reads TGTGCCAGCAGTTTTTTGGGGAGGAGGGACAATGAGCAGTTCTTC. It encodes CASSFLGRRDNEQFF.

In DNA form, the CDR3 reads TGTGCCAGCTCACCAATTCCAGCGGGAGGTCCCGGGGAGCTGTTTTTT. Protein: CASSPIPAGGPGELFF. This sequence joins TRBV18 and TRBJ2-2; 9 positions agree with TRBD2. CDR3 length: 16 amino acids. Germline-derived CDR1 and CDR2 are KGHSH and LQKENI. With 2 bases clipped from V and 6 bases from J, the junction kept 7 bases outside the gene matches.

The chain links TRBV5-1 to TRBJ2-2; no clear D. The V end was cut by 0 bases, the J end by 3 bases, with 12 bases between. The CDR3 consists of 16 residues. Germline V gives CDR1 SGHRS, CDR2 YFSETQ. The CDR3 nucleotides read TGCGCCAGCAGCTTGGCACTACGCGAGTACACCGGGGAGCTGTTTTTT. Protein sequence: CASSLALREYTGELFF.

CDR3 region: CASSLGGTPYNEQFF. In DNA form, the CDR3 reads TGTGCCAGCAGCTTAGGGGGGACACCCTACAATGAGCAGTTCTTC. The V and J genes are TRBV7-8 and TRBJ2-1; the D gene is possibly TRBD1 (6 bases). The V gene lost 1 base and the J gene lost 2 bases, with 9 bases spanning the gap. Germline CDR1 is SGHVS and CDR2 is FQNEAQ. This CDR3 is built from 15 residues.

CDR3 coding DNA: TGTGCCAGCAGCTTAGGGGGATACCAAGAGACCCAGTACTTC. Protein product: CASSLGGYQETQYF. The genes are TRBV7-9 and TRBJ2-5, with D unresolved. Per germline, CDR1 SEHNR and CDR2 FQNEAQ (reference sequence). V lost 1 base and J lost 0, with 6 bases in between. CDR3 size: 14 residues.

The chain carries TRBV4-1 and TRBJ1-5; the D is unclear. Germline V gene data show CDR1 as MGHRA and CDR2 as YSYEKL. This CDR3 region has 17 residues. With 1 base removed from V and 0 bases from J, the gap between germline ends came to 13 bases. CDR3 sequence reads: CASSQVGGRYSNQPQHF. The CDR3 DNA sequence: TGCGCCAGCAGCCAAGTGGGCGGACGTTATAGCAATCAGCCCCAGCATTTT.

The V and J genes are TRBV29-1 and TRBJ2-3, with no clear D. The V gene lost 3 bases and the J gene lost 5 bases, with 9 bases spanning the gap. Germline V gene data show CDR1 as SQVTM and CDR2 as ANQGSEA. The CDR3 loop spans 12 amino acids. The CDR3 reads CSVEAPGDTQYF. CDR3 nucleotides: TGCAGCGTTGAGGCGCCAGGAGATACGCAGTATTTT.

The table lists this clone with a few counts. V usage is TRBV18 and J usage is TRBJ2-6; D is possibly TRBD2 (6 bases). The CDR3 has 17 residues. Germline V lookup: CDR1 KGHSH, CDR2 LQKENI. V lost 5 bases and J lost 4, with 18 bases in between. The CDR3 reads CASSARGIGTGANVLTF. The CDR3 DNA sequence: TGTGCCAGCTCAGCACGGGGGATAGGGACCGGGGCCAACGTCCTGACTTTC.

This rearrangement joins TRBV30 to TRBJ2-5; D is ambiguous. V was pared by 3 bases and J by 2 bases, with 16 bases between. Germline-derived CDR1 and CDR2 are GTSNPN and SVGIG (reference sequence). The CDR3 loop spans 15 amino acids. CDR3 coding DNA: TGTGCCTGGAGAGCGTCCCTAGGCCCGCAAGAGACCCAGTACTTC. Translated: CAWRASLGPQETQYF. Looking up the rest from reference TRBV30 and TRBJ2-5 gives the full variable domain: SQTIHQWPATLVQPVGSPLSLECTVEGTSNPNLYWYRQAAGRGLQLLFYSVGIGQISSEVPQNLSASRPQDRQFILSSKKLLLSDSGFYLCAWRASLGPQETQYFGPGTRLLVL.

The CDR3 reads CASSLGQDTDTQYF. Here the CDR3 DNA reads TGTGCCAGCAGCTTAGGGCAGGACACAGATACGCAGTATTTT. The chain employs TRBV7-3 and TRBJ2-3, with D unresolved. Trimming stripped 2 bases from V and 2 bases from J, with 8 bases between. Germline-derived CDR1 and CDR2 are SGHTA and FQGTGA. The CDR3 is 14 amino acids.

The rearrangement uses TRBV25-1 and TRBJ2-3; 9 bases match TRBD1. The length of the CDR3 is 15 residues. Germline V gene lookup returns CDR1 MGHDK and CDR2 SYGVNS. J was trimmed by 5 bases and V by 2 bases; bases with no gene match: 5. CDR3: CASSEGTGFRDTQYF. Here the CDR3 DNA reads TGTGCCAGCAGTGAAGGGACAGGGTTCCGAGATACGCAGTATTTT.

The chain combines TRBV11-2 with TRBJ1-1; D is ambiguous. With 3 bases removed from V and 6 bases from J, the gap between germline ends came to 8 bases. Per germline, CDR1 SGHAT and CDR2 FQNNGV. CDR3 length equals 12 residues. CDR3 protein: CASSFVRAEAFF. The CDR3 DNA reads as TGTGCCAGCAGCTTTGTAAGGGCTGAAGCTTTCTTT. The full variable domain, its missing parts supplied by reference TRBV11-2 and TRBJ1-1, is EAGVAQSPRYKIIEKRQSVAFWCNPISGHATLYWYQQILGQGPKLLIQFQNNGVVDDSQLPKDRFSAERLKGVDSTLKIQPAKLEDSAVYLCASSFVRAEAFFGQGTRLTVV.

This clone was picked up many times. Additional DNA sequences in this sample encode the identical CDR3. The chain employs TRBV25-1 and TRBJ1-4, with 12 bases matching TRBD1. The CDR3 runs to 15 residues. V was clipped by 5 bases and J by 7 bases; unmatched bases: 5. CDR1 is MGHDK and CDR2 is SYGVNS in the germline V gene. The CDR3 DNA reads TGTGCCAGCAGTCAAGGGACAGGGGGCTTTGAAAAACTGTTTTTT. Protein sequence: CASSQGTGGFEKLFF.

This clone was recorded a few times. The chain carries TRBV7-8 and TRBJ1-5, with D maybe TRBD1 (5 bases). Germline V gene lookup returns CDR1 SGHVS and CDR2 FQNEAQ. Trimming stripped 0 bases from V and 3 bases from J, with 9 bases between. The CDR3 consists of 15 residues. DNA of the CDR3: TGTGCCAGCAGCTTAGCAAGGGGACCCAATCAGCCCCAGCATTTT. This translates into CASSLARGPNQPQHF.

V is TRBV15 and J is TRBJ2-7; D not certain. Germline lookup yields CDR1 LNHNV and CDR2 YYDKDF (reference sequence). The CDR3 sequence is 15 residues long. Trimming left V 0 bases short and J 3 bases short, with 12 bases between. CDR3 in DNA: TGTGCCACCAGCAGAGACCCAGGCCAGTTCTACGAGCAGTACTTC. Amino acids: CATSRDPGQFYEQYF.

Worth noting for this clone: A much larger clone is a single base away; this may be a read error. Other DNA sequences in the sample encode the same CDR3. This chain links TRBV25-1 with TRBJ1-1; D ambiguous. The CDR3 length is 16 residues. V shed 7 bases and J shed 1 base, with 19 bases lying between them. CDR1 and CDR2 from the germline V gene are MGHDK and SYGVNS. The CDR3 DNA follows: TGTGCCAGCACCCCGAACTTAGGAGGTGAGAACACTGAAGCTTTCTTT. This sequence encodes CASTPNLGGENTEAFF.

The chain recombines TRBV2 with TRBJ2-1; perhaps TRBD2 as D (6 bases). Germline V gives CDR1 SNHLY, CDR2 FYNNEI. Trimming removed 2 bases from V and 10 bases from J, with 9 bases in between. The CDR3 extends over 12 amino acids. The CDR3 bases are TGTGCCAGCAGTGAACCGACTAGGGAGCAGTTCTTC. It specifies CASSEPTREQFF.

This rearrangement joins TRBV7-2 to TRBJ2-7; D gene uncertain. Trimming left V 1 base short and J 6 bases short, with 4 bases between. The CDR3 covers 11 residues. Germline assignment: CDR1 SGHTA and CDR2 FQGNSA. CDR3 region: CASSLGAEQYF. The CDR3 coding sequence is TGTGCCAGCAGCTTAGGGGCCGAGCAGTACTTC.

V gene TRBV28 combines with J gene TRBJ1-1; TRBD1 matches 8 bases. V shed 5 bases and J 5 bases; nucleotides not matched to a gene: 10. Germline-derived CDR1 and CDR2 are MDHEN and SYDVKM. This CDR3 comprises 15 residues. The CDR3 here is CASSIGQGEGTEAFF. The CDR3, as DNA: TGTGCCAGCAGTATAGGACAGGGCGAAGGAACTGAAGCTTTCTTT.

V gene TRBV20-1 combines with J gene TRBJ2-7, with 8 bases that match TRBD2. The germline CDR1 and CDR2 sequences are DFQATT and SNEGSKA (reference sequence). The CDR3 consists of 11 residues. With 7 bases clipped from V and 2 bases from J, the junction kept 1 base outside the gene matches. CDR3 DNA sequence: TGCAGTGGTAGCGGGACCTACGAGCAGTACTTC. Amino acids: CSGSGTYEQYF.

The chain has TRBV6-5 and TRBJ2-7; D is perhaps TRBD2 (6 bases). V lost 6 bases to trimming and J lost 6 bases, with 18 bases between them. This CDR3 spans 14 amino acids. Germline CDR1 MNHEY, CDR2 SVGAGI. CDR3 in DNA: TGTGCCAGCAGGGGCCGCGGGGCTCGGGGCGAGCAGTACTTC. Protein sequence: CASRGRGARGEQYF.